Listed below are T cell receptor beta chains from one sample, sequenced in a study of T cells in Graves' hyperthyroidism and ophthalmopathy. A single record per CDR3 protein comes from TCRdb applying MiXCR to the multiplex PCR reads. The sample records roughly 330,000 distinct CDR3 sequences, 16% being singletons. The sample comprised blood. The receptors shown here come from a man aged 25 to 40 with Graves' hyperthyroidism. The CDR3 runs from the conserved cysteine through the conserved F or W. The D gene is left open where the match is weak. Rows give clone size only sometimes, using once, few, many, or a class for an expanded clone.

>TRBJ1-1|NA|NA|TRBV7-9
CASSFFDVQKGAFF
TGTGCCAGCAGCTTTTTCGACGTCCAAAAAGGGGCTTTCTTT
>TRBJ2-2|NA|NA|TRBV4-1
CASSQDRTNTGELFF
TGCGCCAGCAGCCAAGATAGGACTAACACCGGGGAGCTGTTTTTT
>TRBJ2-3|many|NA|TRBV7-9
CASSFGETDTQYF
TGTGCCAGCAGCTTTGGGGAAACAGATACGCAGTATTTT
>TRBJ2-1|many|NA|TRBV7-7
CASSPGEGAYNEQFF
TGTGCTAGCAGCCCGGGGGAGGGGGCCTACAATGAGCAGTTCTTC
>TRBJ1-5|few|NA|TRBV4-2
CASSPLTGPNQPQHF
TGTGCCAGCAGCCCGCTTACAGGGCCCAATCAGCCCCAGCATTTT
>TRBJ2-2|many|TRBD2|TRBV18
CASSSLGLAGNTGELFF
TGTGCCAGCTCATCGCTCGGACTAGCGGGGAACACCGGGGAGCTGTTTTTT
>TRBJ2-1|few|TRBD2|TRBV5-8
CASSSYLSSGYSYNEQFF
TGTGCCAGCAGCTCCTACCTCTCTAGCGGCTACTCCTACAATGAGCAGTTCTTC
>TRBJ2-1|NA|NA|TRBV6-1
CASVNGGNEQFF
TGTGCCAGCGTGAACGGGGGCAATGAGCAGTTCTTC
>TRBJ2-3|many|NA|TRBV11-2
CASSLFSDTQYF
TGTGCCAGCAGCTTATTTTCAGATACGCAGTATTTT
>TRBJ2-7|many|TRBD1|TRBV29-1
CSVAGGPISYEQYF
TGCAGCGTTGCAGGGGGCCCAATTTCCTACGAGCAGTACTTC
>TRBJ1-1|NA|NA|TRBV5-6
CASSIGASTEAFF
TGTGCCAGCAGTATCGGGGCAAGCACTGAAGCTTTCTTT
>TRBJ2-7|many|NA|TRBV30
CAWSVGPYEQYF
TGTGCCTGGAGTGTGGGACCCTACGAGCAGTACTTC
>TRBJ1-2|NA|TRBD1|TRBV15
CATSRRDRGQGGYTF
TGTGCCACCAGCAGACGGGACAGGGGGCAAGGGGGCTACACCTTC
>TRBJ1-2|many|NA|TRBV12-5
CASGLVQAEGGDYGYTF
TGTGCTAGTGGTTTGGTACAGGCCGAGGGAGGAGACTATGGCTACACCTTC
>TRBJ2-5|NA|NA|TRBV4-2
CASSQGWETQYF
TGTGCCAGCAGCCAAGGATGGGAGACCCAGTACTTC
>TRBJ1-6|NA|NA|TRBV20-1
CSVPQPLPNSPLHF
TGCAGTGTCCCGCAACCCCTACCCAATTCACCCCTCCACTTT
>TRBJ2-3|few|NA|TRBV14
CASSQGFGTDTQYF
TGTGCCAGCAGCCAAGGTTTTGGCACAGATACGCAGTATTTT
>TRBJ2-5|few|TRBD2|TRBV5-1
CASSLGTSQETQYF
TGCGCCAGCAGCTTGGGGACTAGCCAAGAGACCCAGTACTTC
>TRBJ1-2|NA|TRBD1|TRBV9
CASSVGGTGVWGYTF
TGTGCCAGCAGCGTAGGGGGAACAGGGGTTTGGGGCTACACCTTC
>TRBJ2-1|NA|TRBD2|TRBV6-1
CASSPRGGDEQFF
TGTGCCAGCAGTCCGCGGGGGGGTGATGAGCAGTTCTTC
>TRBJ1-5|NA|NA|TRBV7-3
CASSSTRQALPLLFPQHF
TGTGCCAGCAGTTCTACTCGGCAGGCTCTCCCCTTATTATTTCCCCAGCATTTT
>TRBJ2-2|few|TRBD1|TRBV7-2
CASSPTGTGGPGELFF
TGTGCCAGCAGCCCTACCGGGACAGGGGGCCCCGGGGAGCTGTTTTTT
>TRBJ1-4|NA|NA|TRBV12-3/TRBV12-4
CASSFMLGGEKLFF
TGTGCCAGCAGTTTTATGTTGGGGGGTGAAAAACTGTTTTTT
>TRBJ1-3|many|TRBD1|TRBV11-2
CASSGDRGNTIYF
TGTGCCAGCAGCGGGGACAGGGGGAACACCATATATTTT
>TRBJ2-3|many|NA|TRBV6-1
CASGGWADTDTQYF
TGTGCCAGCGGGGGTTGGGCAGACACAGATACGCAGTATTTT
>TRBJ2-7|NA|TRBD2|TRBV28
CASSSPVGAGGYEQYF
TGTGCCAGCAGTTCTCCAGTGGGGGCGGGAGGCTACGAGCAGTACTTC
>TRBJ2-7|many|TRBD2|TRBV28
CASSGGSAVVYEQYF
TGTGCCAGCAGCGGGGGGTCAGCCGTTGTGTACGAGCAGTACTTC
>TRBJ2-5|many|NA|TRBV12-3/TRBV12-4
CASSLGGSPGLGGKVETQYF
TGTGCCAGCAGTTTAGGTGGCAGCCCAGGACTGGGCGGGAAGGTAGAGACCCAGTACTTC
>TRBJ1-5|many|NA|TRBV30
CAWNTGGLAQPQHF
TGTGCCTGGAATACCGGGGGCTTGGCTCAGCCCCAGCATTTT
>TRBJ1-1|few|TRBD1|TRBV11-2
CASSSPRDSEHREAFF
TGTGCCAGCAGCTCTCCCCGGGACAGTGAACATAGGGAAGCTTTCTTT
>TRBJ2-7|NA|NA|TRBV5-6
CASSHSGEGSYEQYF
TGTGCCAGCAGCCACTCAGGTGAGGGCTCCTACGAGCAGTACTTC
>TRBJ1-6|NA|NA|TRBV6-1
CASSLEAPGDGDSPLHF
TGTGCCAGCAGTTTAGAGGCCCCCGGAGACGGCGATTCACCCCTCCACTTT
>TRBJ2-1|NA|NA|TRBV4-1
CASSQRNLGAYEQFF
TGCGCCAGCAGCCAGAGGAATCTGGGCGCCTACGAGCAGTTCTTC
>TRBJ1-1|NA|TRBD1|TRBV5-1
CASSFRGGAGTEAFF
TGTGCCAGCAGCTTCAGGGGGGGGGCGGGCACTGAAGCTTTCTTT
>TRBJ1-5|many|NA|TRBV28
CASRVWGQPQHF
TGTGCCAGCAGAGTTTGGGGGCAGCCCCAGCATTTT
>TRBJ2-1|many|TRBD2|TRBV5-1
CASTPGGNEQFF
TGCGCCAGCACCCCGGGAGGGAATGAGCAGTTCTTC
>TRBJ2-3|NA|NA|TRBV5-1
CASSLVGRSTDTKYF
TGCGCCAGCAGCTTGGTTGGCCGAAGCACAGATACGAAGTATTTT
>TRBJ1-6|NA|NA|TRBV5-5
CASSLLDGGSPLHF
TGTGCCAGCAGCTTGCTGGACGGGGGTTCACCCCTCCACTTT
>TRBJ2-5|many|TRBD1|TRBV7-9
CASSRQGETQYF
TGTGCCAGCAGTCGACAGGGGGAGACCCAGTACTTC
>TRBJ1-2|NA|NA|TRBV29-1
CSVDDRLAYGYTF
TGCAGCGTTGACGACAGGTTGGCCTATGGCTACACCTTC
>TRBJ1-2|many|TRBD1|TRBV28
CASSTSGQGHGYTF
TGTGCCAGCAGTACCTCGGGACAGGGCCATGGCTACACCTTC
>TRBJ2-2|few|TRBD1|TRBV7-9
CASRAAQGAENTGELFF
TGTGCCAGCAGGGCCGCACAGGGGGCGGAGAACACCGGGGAGCTGTTTTTT
>TRBJ2-7|NA|NA|TRBV4-2
CASSPSDLRGYEQYF
TGTGCCAGCAGCCCGTCGGACTTGCGGGGCTACGAGCAGTACTTC
>TRBJ1-4|NA|TRBD1|TRBV5-6
CASSLGYFERTGGEKLFF
TGTGCCAGCAGCTTGGGCTATTTTGAGAGGACAGGCGGGGAAAAACTGTTTTTT
>TRBJ1-1|NA|NA|TRBV20-1
CSAPGTRANTEAFF
TGCAGTGCTCCGGGGACACGGGCCAACACTGAAGCTTTCTTT
>TRBJ1-5|NA|TRBD1|TRBV4-1
CASSQVWQGGNQPQHF
TGCGCCAGCAGCCAAGTGTGGCAGGGGGGGAATCAGCCCCAGCATTTT